Sequencing of this TCR beta chain was carried out in a study of T cell repertoires in aging, cancer and after chemotherapy. Study as a whole: Patients with glioblastoma brain tumors were sampled before and after temozolomide-based therapy.

Amplification of TCR beta used genomic DNA extracted from peripheral blood. Multiplex touch-down PCR with TRB-A/B primers amplified rearranged V-D-J TRB sequences. TCRdb called the multiplex PCR reads again in MiXCR, with one record for every CDR3 protein. The sample holds 950 to 1,000 distinct CDR3 sequences; 15% to 20% are singletons and the top ten take about an eighth. This clonotype rates as medium-sized. Its antigen is not identified. Whole-study findings and limits: Rebound thymic output was suggested by rising median generation probability during chemotherapy in each cancer cohort.

The CDR3 covers 16 residues. The germline CDR1 and CDR2 sequences are LNHDA and SQIVND (reference sequence). Trimming removed 5 bases at V and 6 bases at J, with 19 bases between. The sample comprised blood. The source is a human donor with a solid tumor. The chain combines TRBV19 with TRBJ2-2, with D perhaps TRBD1 (6 bases). CDR3 coding DNA: TGTGCCAGTAGTGTTGCAAACAGGGTGATAGCCGGGGAGCTGTTTTTT. Its translation is CASSVANRVIAGELFF.